Listed below are T cell receptor beta chains from one sample, sequenced in a study of blood T cell repertoires in COVID-19. Clones were sequenced by immunoSEQ multiplex PCR, and TCRdb holds only the in-frame ones, with some missing. The sample contains 250,000 to 350,000 clones, over 80% of which appear only once. Sequencing used peripheral blood. Receptors originate from a woman aged 45-65 years with COVID-19, enrolled during active disease. CDR3s include the opening cysteine and the closing phenylalanine or tryptophan. The order of the fields is D gene, J gene, V gene, CDR3 DNA, CDR3 protein. The D gene is left open where the match is weak.

d_gene: TRBD1
j_gene: TRBJ1-4
v_gene: TRBV2
CDR3nt: TGTGCCAGCAGTGCCGGGACAGCTGAAAAACTGTTTTTT
CDR3aa: CASSAGTAEKLFF

d_gene: -
j_gene: TRBJ1-1
v_gene: TRBV4-1
CDR3nt: TGCGCCAGCAGCCAAACACCACAGGGGAACACTGAAGCTTTCTTT
CDR3aa: CASSQTPQGNTEAFF

d_gene: -
j_gene: TRBJ1-5
v_gene: TRBV2
CDR3nt: TGTGCCAGCAATTCTGACAGAGTATGGCAGCCCCAGCATTTT
CDR3aa: CASNSDRVWQPQHF

d_gene: -
j_gene: TRBJ2-7
v_gene: TRBV5-1
CDR3nt: TGCGCCAGCAGCTTGGCCCCCGGGGACTTCTACGAGCAGTACTTC
CDR3aa: CASSLAPGDFYEQYF

d_gene: TRBD1
j_gene: TRBJ1-1
v_gene: TRBV7-2
CDR3nt: TGTGCCAGCAGCTTAGCGGGGACAGAGAACACTGAAGCTTTCTTT
CDR3aa: CASSLAGTENTEAFF

d_gene: -
j_gene: TRBJ2-1
v_gene: TRBV11-2
CDR3nt: TGTGCCAGCAGCTTAGATGAAGCCAGGGCCTGGGATGAGCAGTTCTTC
CDR3aa: CASSLDEARAWDEQFF

d_gene: TRBD1
j_gene: TRBJ2-1
v_gene: TRBV6-2/TRBV6-3
CDR3nt: TGTGCCAGCAGTTTCCACGACAGGGGATCTTACAATGAGCAGTTCTTC
CDR3aa: CASSFHDRGSYNEQFF

d_gene: -
j_gene: TRBJ1-6
v_gene: TRBV19
CDR3nt: TGTGCCAGTACGGGTCAGAACAAAAATTCACCCCTCCACTTT
CDR3aa: CASTGQNKNSPLHF

d_gene: TRBD1
j_gene: TRBJ2-3
v_gene: TRBV27
CDR3nt: TGTGCCAGCAGTCCGTTAGCCAGAGGGGGCAAACGCACAGATACGCAGTATTTT
CDR3aa: CASSPLARGGKRTDTQYF

d_gene: TRBD2
j_gene: TRBJ2-1
v_gene: TRBV6-5
CDR3nt: TGTGCCAGCGGGGGACCGGGAGGGCCTGACAATGAGCAGTTCTTC
CDR3aa: CASGGPGGPDNEQFF

d_gene: -
j_gene: TRBJ1-5
v_gene: TRBV7-9
CDR3nt: TGTGCCAGCAGCTTAGGGAGCGGAGCGTATAGCAATCAGCCCCAGCATTTT
CDR3aa: CASSLGSGAYSNQPQHF

d_gene: -
j_gene: TRBJ1-1
v_gene: TRBV29-1
CDR3nt: TGCAGCGTCGCGAGTGGAGGAAGCACTGAAGCTTTCTTT
CDR3aa: CSVASGGSTEAFF

d_gene: -
j_gene: TRBJ2-1
v_gene: TRBV29-1
CDR3nt: TGCAGCGTTGAATCCGTAAATTACAATGAGCAGTTCTTC
CDR3aa: CSVESVNYNEQFF

d_gene: -
j_gene: TRBJ2-5
v_gene: TRBV3-1/TRBV3-2
CDR3nt: TGTGCCAGCAGCCAGGTCCGGAGGGAGACCCAGTACTTC
CDR3aa: CASSQVRRETQYF

d_gene: -
j_gene: TRBJ2-2
v_gene: TRBV9
CDR3nt: TGTGCCAGCAGCGTAGCCAGAAAGAACACCGGGGAGCTGTTTTTT
CDR3aa: CASSVARKNTGELFF

d_gene: -
j_gene: TRBJ2-5
v_gene: TRBV10-3
CDR3nt: TGTGCCATCAGTGAGTCCACTAGCCCGAGAGGGACCCAGTACTTC
CDR3aa: CAISESTSPRGTQYF